Each of the 22 T cell receptor beta chains below was sequenced from the same sample in a study of shared clonotypes between healthy human individuals. Sequenced by immunoSEQ multiplex PCR; TCRdb stores in-frame clones only, minus some. The top ten hold more than 0.5% of the sample, which has over a million clones, approximately 80% seen once. The material sequenced was memory CD4+ T cells from PBMCs. The subset here: CD45RA-negative fraction. These receptors originate from a man younger than 30 in good health. Some clones in this sample may be carry-over from other donors' samples.

The J gene is TRBJ2-5, the V gene TRBV7-9; a weak D match, TRBD2 (5 bases). Germline CDR1 is SEHNR and CDR2 is FQNEAQ (reference sequence). The V and J ends lost 2 bases and 4 bases respectively, with 11 bases between them. CDR3 length equals 14 residues. Here the CDR3 reads CASSLYEGTETQYF. The CDR3 coding sequence is TGTGCCAGCAGCTTATATGAGGGAACAGAGACCCAGTACTTC.

Ten or more counts support this clone. The CDR3 spells CATTPGGKNTGELFF. DNA for the CDR3: TGTGCCACCACGCCCGGCGGGAAGAACACCGGGGAGCTGTTTTTT. This rearrangement joins TRBV15 to TRBJ2-2, with D tentatively TRBD2 (6 bases). The length of the CDR3 is 15 residues. V shed 7 bases and J shed 1 base, with 13 bases lying between them. CDR1 and CDR2 (germline): LNHNV, YYDKDF (reference sequence).

The chain couples TRBV7-9 to TRBJ2-3; D might be TRBD2 (6 bases). Trimming shortened V by 6 bases and J by 5 bases, and 12 bases separated the two germline ends. The CDR3 extends over 13 amino acids. Germline values: CDR1 SEHNR, CDR2 FQNEAQ (reference sequence). The CDR3 DNA follows: TGTGCCAGCAGTCCCGGGGGTGGAGATACGCAGTATTTT. This gives the protein CASSPGGGDTQYF.

The chain joins TRBV9 to TRBJ2-7; D is unclear. The CDR3 is 15 amino acids. Germline assignment: CDR1 SGDLS and CDR2 YYNGEE. Trimming stripped 1 base from V and 2 bases from J, with 13 bases between. The CDR3 region is CASSVTPGPTYEQYF. The CDR3 DNA is TGTGCCAGCAGCGTAACCCCGGGCCCTACCTACGAGCAGTACTTC.

The gene calls are TRBV5-6 and TRBJ2-3; TRBD1 or TRBD2 may be the D gene (5 bases each). Trimming took 0 bases from V and 0 from J, leaving 14 bases between them. Germline CDR1 is SGHDT and CDR2 is YYEEEE. This CDR3 region has 17 residues. The CDR3 DNA reads as TGTGCCAGCAGCTTGGGTCCCCCGGGGCTCAGCACAGATACGCAGTATTTT. This translates into CASSLGPPGLSTDTQYF. Looking up the rest from reference TRBV5-6 and TRBJ2-3 gives the full variable domain: DAGVTQSPTHLIKTRGQQVTLRCSPKSGHDTVSWYQQALGQGPQFIFQYYEEEERQRGNFPDRFSGHQFPNYSSELNVNALLLGDSALYLCASSLGPPGLSTDTQYFGPGTRLTVL.

This rearrangement joins TRBV9 to TRBJ2-1; 8 nucleotides match TRBD1. V was pared by 0 bases and J by 7 bases, with 12 bases of the junction left unmatched. Germline loops: CDR1 SGDLS, CDR2 YYNGEE. The CDR3 loop spans 17 amino acids. Here the CDR3 DNA reads TGTGCCAGCAGCGTAGCCCTCCAGGGGGCAGGGGTGAATGAGCAGTTCTTC. It codes for CASSVALQGAGVNEQFF.

The chain couples TRBV20-1 to TRBJ1-2; D is perhaps TRBD1 (5 bases). The V and J ends lost 6 bases and 13 bases respectively, with 18 bases between them. This CDR3 is built from 11 residues. Per germline, CDR1 DFQATT and CDR2 SNEGSKA (reference sequence). CDR3: CSATFAGRGTF. DNA for the CDR3: TGCAGTGCCACATTTGCAGGGAGGGGCACCTTC.

The V gene is TRBV29-1, the J gene TRBJ1-1; no clear D. Trimming cost V 7 bases and J 0 bases, with 9 bases left between them. Germline V gene lookup returns CDR1 SQVTM and CDR2 ANQGSEA. The CDR3 extends over 12 amino acids. For the CDR3, the DNA is TGCAGCGGTTGGACCGTGAACACTGAAGCTTTCTTT. Translated, it gives CSGWTVNTEAFF. The full variable domain, in which reference TRBV29-1 and TRBJ1-1 provide the parts outside the CDR3, is SAVISQKPSRDICQRGTSLTIQCQVDSQVTMMFWYRQQPGQSLTLIATANQGSEATYESGFVIDKFPISRPNLTFSTLTVSNMSPEDSSIYLCSGWTVNTEAFFGQGTRLTVV.

This clone was recorded a few times. The V gene is TRBV4-3, the J gene TRBJ2-7; D gene unclear. The CDR3 is made up of 13 amino acids. Trimming pared 0 bases from V and 6 bases from J, leaving 9 bases between. Germline V gives CDR1 LGHNA, CDR2 YSLEER. CDR3 region: CASSQEPETEQYF. For the CDR3, the DNA is TGCGCCAGCAGCCAAGAACCAGAAACCGAGCAGTACTTC.

The chain carries TRBV6-5 and TRBJ2-2; 8 positions match TRBD2. CDR1 is MNHEY and CDR2 is SVGAGI in the germline V gene. Trimming at V came to 6 bases and at J to 0 bases, leaving 3 bases not matched to a gene. CDR3 length: 15 residues. CDR3: CASSRTSPNTGELFF. DNA of the CDR3: TGTGCCAGCAGCCGGACTAGCCCGAACACCGGGGAGCTGTTTTTT.

The rearrangement uses TRBV4-1 and TRBJ2-1; D is possibly TRBD2 (5 bases). Germline CDR1 reads MGHRA; CDR2 reads YSYEKL. V gave up 2 bases and J gave up 2 bases, with 16 bases separating them. The CDR3 has 17 amino acids. The CDR3 protein is CASSQKDPSGAYNEQFF. As DNA, the CDR3 is TGCGCCAGCAGCCAAAAGGATCCCAGCGGAGCCTACAATGAGCAGTTCTTC.

This CDR3 is CASRTGEGTEAFF. Here the CDR3 DNA reads TGTGCCAGTCGGACAGGGGAAGGGACTGAAGCTTTCTTT. The chain combines TRBV10-3 with TRBJ1-1; the match to TRBD1 covers 9 bases. This CDR3 contains 13 residues. The ends lost 10 bases at V and 5 bases at J; junction bases unmatched: 8. CDR1 is ENHRY, CDR2 SYGVKD, per germline.

The gene calls are TRBV9 and TRBJ2-5; D is perhaps TRBD2 (5 bases). In germline, CDR1 is SGDLS, CDR2 YYNGEE. This CDR3 region has 14 residues. V lost 0 bases, J lost 5 bases, and 11 bases lay in between. The CDR3 sequence: CASSVELVGETQYF. CDR3 in DNA: TGTGCCAGCAGCGTAGAACTAGTTGGGGAGACCCAGTACTTC.

This clone was found once. CDR3 in DNA: TGTGCCAGCAGCATGCCGTTGGGGGAGCAGTACTTC. Encoded protein: CASSMPLGEQYF. The genes are TRBV13 and TRBJ2-7; D ambiguous. Germline V gene lookup returns CDR1 PRHDT and CDR2 FYEKMQ (reference sequence). V was trimmed by 5 bases and J by 7 bases, leaving 12 bases between them. The CDR3 extends over 12 amino acids.

V usage is TRBV7-8 and J usage is TRBJ1-3, with D possibly matching TRBD1 (6 bases). From germline, CDR1 is SGHVS and CDR2 FQNEAQ. V lost 0 bases and J 0 bases, leaving 6 bases between the germline ends. The CDR3 extends over 15 amino acids. CDR3: CASSLATGSGNTIYF. The CDR3, as DNA: TGTGCCAGCAGCTTAGCGACAGGCTCTGGAAACACCATATATTTT.

The chain carries TRBV16 and TRBJ1-2; tentative D call: TRBD1 (5 bases). V gave up 4 bases and J gave up 9 bases, with 18 bases separating them. CDR1 is KGHSY and CDR2 is FQNENV in the germline V gene. This CDR3 comprises 14 residues. The CDR3 is CASSRAGDPARYTF. The CDR3 DNA sequence: TGTGCCAGCAGCCGGGCCGGGGACCCCGCACGCTACACCTTC.

In its sample, this clone was seen once. The chain combines TRBV6-6 with TRBJ1-1, with 7 bases aligning to TRBD1. The CDR3 length is 14 residues. The germline CDR1 and CDR2 sequences are MNHNY and SVGAGI (reference sequence). The junction had 7 bases not matched to a gene; V was cut back by 4 bases and J by 5 bases. The CDR3 loop reads CASSSTGVGTEAFF. The CDR3 DNA sequence: TGTGCCAGCAGTTCTACAGGGGTAGGAACTGAAGCTTTCTTT.

The genes are TRBV6-5 and TRBJ2-3; no reliable D call. V was cut by 2 bases and J by 0 bases, with 9 bases left in between. The V gene's germline CDR1 is MNHEY and CDR2 SVGAGI. This CDR3 comprises 15 residues. CDR3 bases: TGTGCCAGCAGTTACCGGCTAACTAGCACAGATACGCAGTATTTT. As protein: CASSYRLTSTDTQYF.

V and J are TRBV25-1 and TRBJ2-5; 8 bases map to TRBD2. V lost 9 bases and J lost 4; bases outside the gene matches: 4. Germline CDR1 and CDR2: MGHDK and SYGVNS. The CDR3 spans 12 residues. This CDR3 reads CASLRGGETQYF. The CDR3 region has the DNA TGTGCCAGTTTACGGGGGGGAGAGACCCAGTACTTC.

Concerning this clone: This CDR3 is also generated by other DNA sequences in the sample. This chain joins TRBV7-9 and TRBJ2-2; no clear D. This CDR3 spans 14 amino acids. Trimming stripped 2 bases from V and 1 base from J, with 5 bases between. CDR1 is SEHNR, CDR2 FQNEAQ, per germline (reference sequence). The CDR3 region is CASSLLLNTGELFF. CDR3 nucleotide sequence: TGTGCCAGCAGCTTACTCCTGAACACCGGGGAGCTGTTTTTT.

This chain links TRBV6-5 with TRBJ1-6; D is ambiguous. V lost 2 bases to trimming and J lost 10 bases, with 12 bases between them. Germline values: CDR1 MNHEY, CDR2 SVGAGI. This CDR3 has 14 amino acids. DNA for the CDR3: TGTGCCAGCAGTTACGGCCAGGCAGGCTCACCCCTCCACTTT. It codes for CASSYGQAGSPLHF.

This clone appeared a few times. J is TRBJ1-1 and V is TRBV28, with a tentative D call TRBD1 (6 bases). Germline V lookup: CDR1 MDHEN, CDR2 SYDVKM. V dropped 4 bases and J dropped 10 bases, with 25 bases sitting between them. The CDR3 extends over 16 amino acids. CDR3 region: CASSSPSGTPYRPAFF. CDR3 coding DNA: TGTGCCAGCAGTTCACCCTCCGGGACACCCTACCGACCAGCTTTCTTT.